Listed here are 28 T cell receptor beta chains from one sample, sequenced in a study of blood T cell repertoires in COVID-19. TCRdb's table, derived via immunoSEQ multiplex PCR, lists solely in-frame clones and lacks some. The sample includes 200,000 to 250,000 clones, roughly four fifths of them seen just once. Sequenced input: PBMCs or T cells enriched from blood (not recorded which). The receptor set was obtained from a woman between 45 and 60 years old who had been exposed to COVID-19.

V and J are TRBV19 and TRBJ2-2; D is undetermined. Trimming shortened V by 8 bases and J by 1 base, and 11 bases separated the two germline ends. The CDR3 runs 14 residues. The germline V gene encodes CDR1 LNHDA and CDR2 SQIVND (reference sequence). The CDR3 sequence is CASRHDRNTGELFF. The CDR3 DNA sequence: TGTGCCAGTCGACATGACCGGAACACCGGGGAGCTGTTTTTT.

This chain joins TRBV7-3 and TRBJ2-2; D gene ambiguous. The CDR3 runs 15 residues. Germline values: CDR1 SGHTA, CDR2 FQGTGA. The CDR3, as DNA: TGTGCTTCCCGAGATGCCCGTTCGAACACCGGGGAGCTGTTTTTT. Translating gives CASRDARSNTGELFF. Variable domain in full (rest from reference TRBV7-3 and TRBJ2-2): GAGVSQTPSNKVTEKGKYVELRCDPISGHTALYWYRQSLGQGPEFLIYFQGTGAADDSGLPNDRFFAVRPEGSVSTLKIQRTERGDSAVYLCASRDARSNTGELFFGEGSRLTVL.

This chain links TRBV5-1 with TRBJ2-5, with D possibly being TRBD2 (6 bases). The CDR3 sequence is 14 residues long. The germline V gene has CDR1 SGHRS and CDR2 YFSETQ. Trimming cost V 4 bases and J 5 bases, with 15 bases left between them. The CDR3 DNA sequence: TGCGCCAGCAGCCTATCTAGCGCGGGGGAGACCCAGTACTTC. This sequence encodes CASSLSSAGETQYF.

This clone was observed once. The rearrangement joins TRBV19 to TRBJ1-4, with unresolved D. CDR1 is LNHDA and CDR2 is SQIVND in the germline V gene (reference sequence). Trimming cost V 7 bases and J 0 bases, with 12 bases left between them. This CDR3 is built from 15 residues. In DNA form, the CDR3 reads TGTGCCAGTACCGATGGGCCGTCAACTAATGAAAAACTGTTTTTT. It encodes CASTDGPSTNEKLFF.

J is TRBJ1-4 and V is TRBV7-9; a possible D gene is TRBD1 (5 bases). The germline V gene encodes CDR1 SEHNR and CDR2 FQNEAQ (reference sequence). Trimming cost V 5 bases and J 11 bases, with 12 bases left between them. The CDR3 extends over 12 amino acids. CDR3 in amino acids: CASSLDRWKLFF. CDR3 nucleotides: TGTGCCAGCAGCCTCGACAGATGGAAACTGTTTTTT.

This clone appeared a single time. The chain links TRBV5-5 to TRBJ2-1, with a possible D match to TRBD2 (6 bases). The CDR3 sequence is 13 residues long. The V gene's germline CDR1 is SGHKS and CDR2 YYEKEE (reference sequence). The V end was cut by 4 bases, the J end by 9 bases, with 14 bases between. The CDR3 DNA is TGTGCCAGCAGCGCCGGGGGAAGACTTGAGCAGTTCTTC. Protein sequence: CASSAGGRLEQFF.

This clone was detected only once. V and J are TRBV27 and TRBJ1-6; weak D call: TRBD1 (6 bases). Germline V CDR1 and CDR2: MNHEY, SMNVEV (reference sequence). Trimming stripped 7 bases from V and 4 bases from J, with 11 bases between. The CDR3 sequence is 14 residues long. The CDR3 DNA follows: TGTGCCAGCAAGACACAGGGTTATAATTCACCCCTCCACTTT. Protein sequence: CASKTQGYNSPLHF.

V usage is TRBV4-2 and J usage is TRBJ1-2; TRBD1 is a possible D gene (5 bases). The CDR3 is made up of 13 amino acids. Germline V gives CDR1 LGHNA, CDR2 YNFKEQ. Trimming removed 3 bases at V and 6 bases at J, with 11 bases between. This chain's CDR3 is CASSQVGGNGYTF. CDR3 bases: TGTGCCAGCAGCCAGGTGGGGGGGAATGGCTACACCTTC.

The chain employs TRBV5-1 and TRBJ2-2; the D gene is possibly TRBD2 (7 bases). The CDR3 runs to 15 residues. Trimming left V 5 bases short and J 4 bases short, with 15 bases between. Germline-derived CDR1 and CDR2 are SGHRS and YFSETQ. As DNA, the CDR3 is TGCGCCAGCAGTTCCCCGAGGGGGGGCACCGGGGAGCTGTTTTTT. Residues: CASSSPRGGTGELFF.

The chain uses TRBV18 and TRBJ1-1, with D unclear. Per germline, CDR1 KGHSH and CDR2 LQKENI. V was pared by 6 bases and J by 5 bases, with 16 bases between. The CDR3 loop spans 14 amino acids. CDR3 bases: TGTGCCAGCTCCCCGTTGGGTTCTAGGACTGAAGCTTTCTTT. Protein: CASSPLGSRTEAFF.

The CDR3 protein is CASSFLRYEQYF. In nucleotides, the CDR3 is TGTGCCAGCAGTTTTCTCAGATACGAGCAGTACTTC. This chain connects TRBV28 to TRBJ2-7, with unresolved D. Looked up from germline, CDR1 is MDHEN and CDR2 is SYDVKM. The V gene lost 3 bases and the J gene lost 4 bases, with 7 bases spanning the gap. The CDR3 has 12 amino acids. Variable domain in full (rest from reference TRBV28 and TRBJ2-7): DVKVTQSSRYLVKRTGEKVFLECVQDMDHENMFWYRQDPGLGLRLIYFSYDVKMKEKGDIPEGYSVSREKKERFSLILESASTNQTSMYLCASSFLRYEQYFGPGTRLTVT.

This clone was detected only once. The chain joins TRBV4-3 to TRBJ1-6; no firm D call. The germline V gene encodes CDR1 LGHNA and CDR2 YSLEER. Trimming stripped 1 base from V and 0 bases from J, with 7 bases between. The CDR3 sequence is 16 residues long. For the CDR3, the DNA is TGCGCCAGCAGCCAAGTTCGTCGCTCCTATAATTCACCCCTCCACTTT. This gives the protein CASSQVRRSYNSPLHF.

The gene calls are TRBV12-3 or TRBV12-4 and TRBJ2-7; D is ambiguous. The CDR3 runs 12 residues. With 2 bases removed from V and 2 bases from J, the gap between germline ends came to 4 bases. The CDR3: CASSLRAYEQYF. CDR3 bases: TGTGCCAGCAGTTTACGCGCCTACGAGCAGTACTTC.

The rearrangement links TRBV21-1 to TRBJ1-2; the DNA was not compared with TRBD1, the D call given in the table. TRBV21-1 is described as a pseudogene. This CDR3 is 15 amino acids long. The CDR3 DNA reads as TGTGCCAGCAGCAATTGGGCAGAAAAAAACTATGGCTACACCTTC. Translation gives CASSNWAEKNYGYTF.

This clone was detected only once. The gene calls are TRBV10-3 and TRBJ1-6; 8 bases match TRBD1. The ends lost 6 bases at V and 9 bases at J; junction bases unmatched: 7. Germline V gene sequence: CDR1 ENHRY, CDR2 SYGVKD. The CDR3 covers 14 residues. The CDR3 region is CAIRGLGQGSPLHF. For the CDR3, the DNA is TGTGCCATCAGGGGCTTAGGACAGGGTTCACCCCTCCACTTT.

This chain connects TRBV2 to TRBJ1-5, with 8 bases lining up with TRBD1. The CDR3 is made up of 17 amino acids. J gave up 2 bases and V 7 bases, and 13 bases lay outside the gene matches. Germline V gives CDR1 SNHLY, CDR2 FYNNEI. CDR3 nucleotides: TGTGCCAGCACCCAAGCGGGACAGGCTCTCGGCAATCAGCCCCAGCATTTT. Translated: CASTQAGQALGNQPQHF. The variable domain in full, with the rest retrieved from reference TRBV2 and TRBJ1-5, is EPEVTQTPSHQVTQMGQEVILRCVPISNHLYFYWYRQILGQKVEFLVSFYNNEISEKSEIFDDQFSVERPDGSNFTLKIRSTKLEDSAMYFCASTQAGQALGNQPQHFGDGTRLSIL.

The V gene is TRBV5-1, the J gene TRBJ2-3, with no clear D. The length of the CDR3 is 15 residues. Trimming took 0 bases from V and 0 from J, leaving 8 bases between them. Germline V gene lookup returns CDR1 SGHRS and CDR2 YFSETQ. This chain's CDR3 is CASSLGVTSTDTQYF. The CDR3 nucleotides read TGCGCCAGCAGCTTGGGAGTGACTAGCACAGATACGCAGTATTTT.

Here the CDR3 reads CASSPPKGPYTEAFF. Here the CDR3 DNA reads TGTGCCAGCTCACCACCAAAGGGGCCGTACACTGAAGCTTTCTTT. The chain recombines TRBV18 with TRBJ1-1, with TRBD1 as a possible D gene (5 bases). Germline lookup yields CDR1 KGHSH and CDR2 LQKENI. This CDR3 is 15 amino acids long. Trimming left V 0 bases short and J 3 bases short, with 11 bases between.

The chain employs TRBV3-1 (or the pseudogene TRBV3-2) and TRBJ2-1; 8 bases agree with TRBD2. The CDR3 totals 15 residues. V lost 0 bases, J lost 7 bases, and 5 bases stayed unmatched. The V gene's germline CDR1 is LGHDT and CDR2 YNNKEL (reference sequence). CDR3 amino acids: CASSQDITSGNEQFF. CDR3 DNA sequence: TGTGCCAGCAGCCAAGATATAACTAGCGGTAATGAGCAGTTCTTC.

V usage is TRBV7-9 and J usage is TRBJ2-7; the match to TRBD2 covers 14 bases. The CDR3 contains 18 residues. Germline values: CDR1 SEHNR, CDR2 FQNEAQ (reference sequence). The junction had 9 bases not matched to a gene; V was cut back by 5 bases and J by 0 bases. CDR3 sequence reads: CASSPGTSGGWSSYEQYF. DNA for the CDR3: TGTGCCAGCAGCCCGGGGACTAGCGGGGGCTGGAGCTCCTACGAGCAGTACTTC.

This chain connects TRBV14 to TRBJ1-2; D remains ambiguous. The CDR3 is made up of 14 amino acids. Trimming cost V 3 bases and J 10 bases, with 18 bases left between them. Per germline, CDR1 SGHDN and CDR2 FVKESK. The CDR3 spells CASSQRSTGLDYTF. The CDR3 nucleotides read TGTGCCAGCAGCCAGAGGAGTACGGGTTTGGACTACACCTTC.

The chain links TRBV11-2 to TRBJ2-1; 9 bases are shared with TRBD2. Germline lookup yields CDR1 SGHAT and CDR2 FQNNGV. The CDR3 has 18 residues. V was clipped by 3 bases and J by 9 bases; unmatched bases: 18. CDR3 DNA: TGTGCCAGCAGCTTTCCAGCTGCGGGAGGGGGGGCTCAGGGTGAGCAGTTCTTC. The encoded protein is CASSFPAAGGGAQGEQFF.

This clone was detected once. This chain links TRBV10-3 with TRBJ1-1; D uncertain. V lost 3 bases and J 0 bases, leaving 14 bases between the germline ends. The germline V gene has CDR1 ENHRY and CDR2 SYGVKD. This CDR3 has 16 amino acids. CDR3 DNA: TGTGCCATCAGTGAAATAGAGCCTGGGCTGAACACTGAAGCTTTCTTT. Amino acids: CAISEIEPGLNTEAFF.

The rearrangement links TRBV19 to TRBJ2-4; TRBD2 is a possible D gene (6 bases). CDR3 length: 15 amino acids. CDR1 LNHDA and CDR2 SQIVND come from the germline V gene (reference sequence). The V gene lost 5 bases and the J gene lost 4 bases, with 15 bases spanning the gap. CDR3 in DNA: TGTGCCAGTAGTGAGGAGGGACTCGGAAAAAACATTCAGTACTTC. This codes for CASSEEGLGKNIQYF.

On this clone: Within the sample, other DNA sequences also encode this same CDR3. The chain has TRBV9 and TRBJ2-3, with 7 positions matching TRBD2. J lost 1 base, V lost 2 bases, and 4 bases had no gene match. Germline V gene sequence: CDR1 SGDLS, CDR2 YYNGEE. The CDR3 has 15 amino acids. The DNA of the CDR3 is TGTGCCAGCAGCGTCGTCAGCGGGGGCACAGATACGCAGTATTTT. This encodes CASSVVSGGTDTQYF.

The chain recombines TRBV27 with TRBJ2-3, with D tentatively TRBD1 (5 bases). The CDR3 extends over 15 amino acids. Trimming removed 6 bases from V and 4 bases from J, with 17 bases in between. Germline V lookup: CDR1 MNHEY, CDR2 SMNVEV (reference sequence). The CDR3 sequence: CASSSPGTGSDTQYF. The CDR3 DNA reads TGTGCCAGCAGCTCCCCTGGAACAGGATCAGATACGCAGTATTTT.

The chain recombines TRBV27 with TRBJ2-2; 7 positions agree with TRBD2. This CDR3 spans 20 amino acids. Unmatched junction bases numbered 16, after V lost 0 bases and J lost 3 bases. Germline V gene data show CDR1 as MNHEY and CDR2 as SMNVEV (reference sequence). The CDR3 loop is CASSLSNIGSGLFDTGELFF. The CDR3 DNA reads TGTGCCAGCAGTTTATCGAATATAGGTAGCGGGCTCTTTGACACCGGGGAGCTGTTTTTT.

J is TRBJ1-3 and V is TRBV9; unclear D gene. The CDR3 consists of 15 residues. V lost 2 bases and J 2 bases, leaving 11 bases between the germline ends. The V gene's germline CDR1 is SGDLS and CDR2 YYNGEE. CDR3 protein: CASSVRGNTGNTIYF. The CDR3 coding sequence is TGTGCCAGCAGCGTTCGGGGTAATACTGGAAACACCATATATTTT.